What follows describes a single TCR beta chain. What it binds is unknown. These data come from a study of identical twins. Study results and caveats: Zero-insertion results could be subject to partial confounding by invariant MAIT and iNKT cells. In monozygotic twins, models underestimated the sharing of out-of-frame TCR alpha.

V lost 10 bases, J lost 10 bases, and 9 bases stayed unmatched. The germline V gene encodes CDR1 MDHEN and CDR2 SYDVKM. The CDR3 covers 12 residues. Each CDR3 protein is one row after TCRdb ran MiXCR on the 5' RACE reads. This sample yields 700,000 to 950,000 distinct CDR3 sequences, of which approximately 13% are seen a single time; around 1.6% belongs to the top ten. These data were also reused for a study on yellow fever vaccine responses in identical twins.

This TCR came from a woman in her late teens or twenties in good health. Material for sequencing was PBMCs. The chain links TRBV28 to TRBJ2-1, with 8 bases matching TRBD2. In nucleotides, the CDR3 is TGTGCCACCTATGCCGGGACTAGAGAGCAGTTCTTC. It codes for CATYAGTREQFF.